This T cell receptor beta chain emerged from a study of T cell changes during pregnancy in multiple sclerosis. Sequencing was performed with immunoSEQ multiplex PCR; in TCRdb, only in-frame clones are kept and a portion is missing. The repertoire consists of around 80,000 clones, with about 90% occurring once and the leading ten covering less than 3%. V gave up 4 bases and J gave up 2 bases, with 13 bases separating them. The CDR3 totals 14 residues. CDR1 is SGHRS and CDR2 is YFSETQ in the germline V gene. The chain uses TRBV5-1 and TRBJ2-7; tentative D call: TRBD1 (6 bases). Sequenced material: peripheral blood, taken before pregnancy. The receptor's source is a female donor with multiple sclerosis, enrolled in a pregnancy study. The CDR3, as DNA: TGCGCCAGCAGCACCCGGGACATCCCCTACGAGCAGTACTTC. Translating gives CASSTRDIPYEQYF.